The sequence of this T cell receptor beta chain was determined in a study of cytomegalovirus exposure and HLA in healthy donors. Study-wide context: An earlier analysis identified more than 95 million unique TCR beta sequences in about 200 million T cells. Study-level points and caveats: Data from an earlier analysis indicated that most TCR beta V segments were productive either about 90% or about 30% of the time.

As for this clone: Its specificity is unknown.

The PCR had 60 Vbeta and 13 Jbeta primers. Produced via immunoSEQ multiplex PCR; TCRdb's table is partial and in-frame only. The sample spans 150,000 to 200,000 clones; the ten largest clones claim about 6.5%. The material sequenced was PBMCs. The TCR was taken from a man younger than 40 in good health and CMV-seronegative.

CDR3 nucleotide sequence: TGCGCCAGCAGCCAAGAAGGTAGCGGGAGGGTCGAGCAGTACTTC. Translating gives CASSQEGSGRVEQYF. The chain links TRBV4-1 to TRBJ2-5, with 11 positions matching TRBD2. Gene TRBJ2-7 matches the end of the DNA better, so the J call may be wrong. There are 15 residues in the CDR3. Germline V gives CDR1 MGHRA, CDR2 YSYEKL.